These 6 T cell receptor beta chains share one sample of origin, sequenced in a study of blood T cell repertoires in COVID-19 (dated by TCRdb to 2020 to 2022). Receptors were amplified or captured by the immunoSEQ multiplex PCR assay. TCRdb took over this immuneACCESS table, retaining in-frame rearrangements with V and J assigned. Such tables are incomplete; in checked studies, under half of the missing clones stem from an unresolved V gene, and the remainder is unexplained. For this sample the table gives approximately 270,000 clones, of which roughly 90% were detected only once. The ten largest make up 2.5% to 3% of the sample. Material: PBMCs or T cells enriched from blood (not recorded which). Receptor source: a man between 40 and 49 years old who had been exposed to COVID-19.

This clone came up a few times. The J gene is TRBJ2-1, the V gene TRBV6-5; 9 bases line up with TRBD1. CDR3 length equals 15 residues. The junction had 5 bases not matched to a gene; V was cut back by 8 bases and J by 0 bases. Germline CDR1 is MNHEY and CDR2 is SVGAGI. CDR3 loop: CASGKDRGSYNEQFF. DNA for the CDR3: TGTGCCAGCGGAAAGGACAGGGGCTCCTACAATGAGCAGTTCTTC.

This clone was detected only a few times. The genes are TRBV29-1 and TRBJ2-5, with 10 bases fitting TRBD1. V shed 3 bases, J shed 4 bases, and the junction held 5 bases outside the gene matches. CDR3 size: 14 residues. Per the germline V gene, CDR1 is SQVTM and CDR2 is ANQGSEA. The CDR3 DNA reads TGCAGCGTTGACAGGGACAGGGGCAGAGAGACCCAGTACTTC. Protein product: CSVDRDRGRETQYF.

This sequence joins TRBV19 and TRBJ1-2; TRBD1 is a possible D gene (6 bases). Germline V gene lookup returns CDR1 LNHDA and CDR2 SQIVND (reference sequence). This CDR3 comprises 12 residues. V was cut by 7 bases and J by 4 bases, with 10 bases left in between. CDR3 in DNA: TGTGCCAGTATGACGACAGGCTATGGCTACACCTTC. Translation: CASMTTGYGYTF.

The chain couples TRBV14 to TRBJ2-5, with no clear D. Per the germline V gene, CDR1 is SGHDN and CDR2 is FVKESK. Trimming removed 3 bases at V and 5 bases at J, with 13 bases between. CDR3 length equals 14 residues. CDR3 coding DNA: TGTGCCAGCAGCCACCTGACTGGAGCGGAGACCCAGTACTTC. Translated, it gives CASSHLTGAETQYF.

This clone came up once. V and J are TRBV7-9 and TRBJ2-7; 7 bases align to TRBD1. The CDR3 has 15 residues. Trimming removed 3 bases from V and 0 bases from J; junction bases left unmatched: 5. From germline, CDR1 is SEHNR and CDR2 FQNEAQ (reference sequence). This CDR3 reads CASSFLGDSSYEQYF. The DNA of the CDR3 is TGTGCCAGCAGCTTCCTGGGGGACAGCTCCTACGAGCAGTACTTC.

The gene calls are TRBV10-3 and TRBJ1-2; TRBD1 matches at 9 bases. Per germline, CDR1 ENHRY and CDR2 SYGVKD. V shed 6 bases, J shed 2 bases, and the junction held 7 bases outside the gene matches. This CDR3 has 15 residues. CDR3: CAISAGTGINYGYTF. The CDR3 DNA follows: TGTGCCATCAGCGCCGGGACAGGGATAAACTATGGCTACACCTTC.